The clone carrying this T cell receptor beta chain has just a few counts. The target antigen is unknown. This entry is derived from a study of T cell repertoires in cytomegalovirus infection. Trimming left V 5 bases short and J 2 bases short, with 12 bases between. This CDR3 region has 14 residues. One entry per CDR3 protein, called by TCRdb with MiXCR from the reads. The table records hundreds of thousands of distinct CDR3 sequences, 33% of them present only once. V is TRBV12-3 or TRBV12-4 and J is TRBJ1-2; unclear D gene. The sequence came from a human donor in good health (CMV status not recorded). Some clones in this sample may be carry-over from other donors' samples. Sequencing was performed on cultured PBMCs, taken from culture after CMV antigen stimulation. The CDR3 DNA sequence: TGTGCCAGCAGTAACAGTGTACGAAACTATGGCTACACCTTC. It yields the protein CASSNSVRNYGYTF.